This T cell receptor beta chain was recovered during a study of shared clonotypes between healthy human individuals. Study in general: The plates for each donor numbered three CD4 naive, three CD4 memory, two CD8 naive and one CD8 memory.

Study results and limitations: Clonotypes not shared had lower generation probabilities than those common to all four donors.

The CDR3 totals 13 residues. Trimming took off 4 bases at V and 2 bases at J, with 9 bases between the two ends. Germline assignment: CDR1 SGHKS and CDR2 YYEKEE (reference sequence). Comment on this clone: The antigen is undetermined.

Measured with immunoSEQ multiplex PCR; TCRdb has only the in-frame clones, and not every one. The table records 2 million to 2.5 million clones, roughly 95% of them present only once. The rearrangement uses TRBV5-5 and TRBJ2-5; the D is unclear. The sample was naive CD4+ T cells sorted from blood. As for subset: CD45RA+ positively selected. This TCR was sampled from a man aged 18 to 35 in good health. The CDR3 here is CASSLNFQETQYF. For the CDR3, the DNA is TGTGCCAGCAGCCTGAACTTTCAAGAGACCCAGTACTTC.